The source of this T cell receptor beta chain is a study of regulatory T cells in long-lasting Graves disease. Whole-study context: Graves' cases, newly diagnosed, had used antithyroid drugs under 3 months. Whole-study findings and limits: For persistent Graves' patients, TCR diversity was lower than for newly diagnosed ones. Persistent disease preferred TRBV28, TRBJ1-2 and TRBJ2-5.

This CDR3 contains 15 residues. V was pared by 5 bases and J by 3 bases, with 16 bases between. The germline gives CDR1 MDHEN, CDR2 SYDVKM. This clonotype was observed many times. The target antigen is unknown. This sample's time point: newly diagnosed GD, antithyroid drugs for less than 3 months. Extracted RNA from PBMCs served as the source of the TCR library. Arm-PCR of CDR3 regions and iRepertoire HTBI primers were the basis on which TCR beta libraries were built. In the original processing: The samples yielded 62 TRBV and more than twelve TRBJ segments. TCRdb processed the multiplex PCR reads anew with MiXCR; each CDR3 protein has one entry. TCRdb's processing, not the study's, gives the V and J calls here. The sample lists around 400,000 distinct CDR3 sequences, 15% occurring once.

The clonotype comes from a female donor with Graves disease. The input for sequencing was peripheral blood mononuclear cells (PBMCs), taken at new diagnosis, from a patient treated with antithyroid drugs. V gene TRBV28 combines with J gene TRBJ1-1; D unresolved. CDR3 region: CASSLPGVRDTEAFF. The CDR3 coding sequence is TGTGCCAGCAGTCTCCCGGGAGTGAGAGACACTGAAGCTTTCTTT.